This T cell receptor beta chain was captured in a study of T cells in tuberculosis. CDR3 length: 15 amino acids. Germline loops: CDR1 SGHRS, CDR2 YFSETQ. The ends lost 0 bases at V and 8 bases at J; junction bases unmatched: 8. TCRdb's copy holds only in-frame clones and misses some; the assay was immunoSEQ multiplex PCR. The table lists about 29,000 clones, 80% to 95% of them singletons. About this clone itself: Its antigen is unidentified.

Adolescents were screened for latent TB by skin test and IGRA. Points from the study as a whole: Using the GMM-specific repertoire gave about 87% accuracy versus approximately 70% with motifs.

The receptor was derived from a donor aged 10 to 29 with latent tuberculosis or without tuberculosis infection. Sequenced input: PBMCs. This sequence joins TRBV5-1 and TRBJ2-1; 7 nucleotides match TRBD1. The DNA of the CDR3 is TGCGCCAGCAGCTTGGAGGCAGGGGGTAACGATGAGCAGTTCTTC. This translates into CASSLEAGGNDEQFF.